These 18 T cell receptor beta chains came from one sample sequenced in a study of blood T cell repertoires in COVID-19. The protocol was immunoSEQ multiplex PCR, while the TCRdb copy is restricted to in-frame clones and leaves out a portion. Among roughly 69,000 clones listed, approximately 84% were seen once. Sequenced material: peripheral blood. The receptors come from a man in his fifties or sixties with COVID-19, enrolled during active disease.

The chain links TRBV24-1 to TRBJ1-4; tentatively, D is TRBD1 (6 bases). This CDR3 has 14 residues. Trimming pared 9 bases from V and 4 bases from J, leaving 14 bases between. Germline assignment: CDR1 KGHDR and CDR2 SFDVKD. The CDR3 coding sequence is TGTGCCACCCTGGGGGGGCTGGGTAATGAAAAACTGTTTTTT. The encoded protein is CATLGGLGNEKLFF.

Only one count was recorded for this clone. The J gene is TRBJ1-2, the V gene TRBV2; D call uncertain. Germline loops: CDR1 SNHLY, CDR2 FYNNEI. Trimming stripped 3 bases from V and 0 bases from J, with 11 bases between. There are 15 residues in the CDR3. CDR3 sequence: CASSEFRGTNYGYTF. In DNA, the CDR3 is TGTGCCAGCAGTGAGTTCCGGGGAACTAACTATGGCTACACCTTC.

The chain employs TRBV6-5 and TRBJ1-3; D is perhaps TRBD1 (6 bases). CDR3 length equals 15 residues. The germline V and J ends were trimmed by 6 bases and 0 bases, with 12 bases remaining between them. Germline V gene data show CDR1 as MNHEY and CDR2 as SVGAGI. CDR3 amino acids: CASSPQGFSGNTIYF. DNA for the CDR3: TGTGCCAGCAGCCCGCAGGGGTTCTCTGGAAACACCATATATTTT.

CDR3 amino acids: CASSFADTQYF. CDR3 nucleotides: TGTGCCAGCAGTTTCGCAGATACGCAGTATTTT. J is TRBJ2-3 and V is TRBV28; D is uncertain. The CDR3 has 11 amino acids. Looked up from germline, CDR1 is MDHEN and CDR2 is SYDVKM. Trimming pared 3 bases from V and 4 bases from J, leaving 2 bases between.

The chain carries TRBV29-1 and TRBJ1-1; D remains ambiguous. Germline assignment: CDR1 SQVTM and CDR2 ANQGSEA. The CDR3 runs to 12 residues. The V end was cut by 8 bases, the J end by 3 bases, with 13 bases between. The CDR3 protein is CSCSAGHTEAFF. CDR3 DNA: TGCAGCTGCTCGGCGGGTCACACTGAAGCTTTCTTT.

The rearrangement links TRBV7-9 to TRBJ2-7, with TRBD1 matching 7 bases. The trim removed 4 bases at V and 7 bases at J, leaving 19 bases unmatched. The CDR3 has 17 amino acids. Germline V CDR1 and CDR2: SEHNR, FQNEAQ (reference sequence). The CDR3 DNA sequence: TGTGCCAGCAGCTCATCTTCGGCGTCTAGAGGGGACAGAGAGCAGTACTTC. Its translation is CASSSSSASRGDREQYF.

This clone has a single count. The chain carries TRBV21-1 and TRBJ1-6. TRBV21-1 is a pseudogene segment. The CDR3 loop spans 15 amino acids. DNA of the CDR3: TGTGCCAGCACCTCGGAGGGGTACCATAATTCACCCCTCCACTTT. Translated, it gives CASTSEGYHNSPLHF.

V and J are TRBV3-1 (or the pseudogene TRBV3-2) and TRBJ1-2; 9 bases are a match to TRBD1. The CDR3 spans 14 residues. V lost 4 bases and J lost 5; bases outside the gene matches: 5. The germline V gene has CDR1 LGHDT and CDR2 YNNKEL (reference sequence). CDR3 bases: TGTGCCAGCAGCCCAGGGACAGGGCGGTATGGCTACACCTTC. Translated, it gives CASSPGTGRYGYTF.

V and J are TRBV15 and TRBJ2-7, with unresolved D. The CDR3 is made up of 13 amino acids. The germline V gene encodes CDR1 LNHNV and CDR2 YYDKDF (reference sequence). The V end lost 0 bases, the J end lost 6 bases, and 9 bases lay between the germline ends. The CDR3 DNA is TGTGCCACCAGCAGAGATGTCTTCCCCGAGCAGTACTTC. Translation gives CATSRDVFPEQYF.

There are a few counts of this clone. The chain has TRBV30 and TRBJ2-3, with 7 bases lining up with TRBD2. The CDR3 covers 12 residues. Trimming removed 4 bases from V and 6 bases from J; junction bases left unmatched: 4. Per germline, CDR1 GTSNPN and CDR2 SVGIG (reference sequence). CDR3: CAWKRTRDTQYF. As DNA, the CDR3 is TGTGCCTGGAAACGGACTAGGGATACGCAGTATTTT.

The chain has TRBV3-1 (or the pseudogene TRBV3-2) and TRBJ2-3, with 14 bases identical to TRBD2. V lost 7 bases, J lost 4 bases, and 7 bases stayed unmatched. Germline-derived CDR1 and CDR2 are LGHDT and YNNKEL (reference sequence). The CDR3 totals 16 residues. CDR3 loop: CASTPRTSGGSDTQYF. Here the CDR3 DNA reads TGTGCCAGCACCCCTCGGACTAGCGGGGGGTCAGATACGCAGTATTTT.

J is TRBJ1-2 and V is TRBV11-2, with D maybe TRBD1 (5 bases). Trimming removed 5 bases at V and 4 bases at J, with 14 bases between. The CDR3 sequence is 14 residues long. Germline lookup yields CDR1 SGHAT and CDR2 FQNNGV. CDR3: CASSLSRQGYGYTF. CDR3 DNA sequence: TGTGCCAGCAGCCTCTCTAGGCAGGGCTATGGCTACACCTTC.

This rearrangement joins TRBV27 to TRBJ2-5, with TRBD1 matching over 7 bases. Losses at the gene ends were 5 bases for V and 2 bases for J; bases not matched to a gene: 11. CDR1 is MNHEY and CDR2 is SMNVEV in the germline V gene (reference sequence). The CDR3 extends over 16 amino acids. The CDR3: CASSRNPTGAQETQYF. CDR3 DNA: TGTGCCAGCAGTCGAAATCCTACAGGGGCACAAGAGACCCAGTACTTC.

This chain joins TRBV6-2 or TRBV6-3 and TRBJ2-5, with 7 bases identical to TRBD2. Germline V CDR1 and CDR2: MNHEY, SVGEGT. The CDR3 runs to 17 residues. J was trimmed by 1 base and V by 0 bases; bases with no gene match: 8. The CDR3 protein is CASSYSGRSGAQETQYF. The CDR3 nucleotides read TGTGCCAGCAGTTACTCGGGAAGAAGCGGGGCCCAAGAGACCCAGTACTTC.

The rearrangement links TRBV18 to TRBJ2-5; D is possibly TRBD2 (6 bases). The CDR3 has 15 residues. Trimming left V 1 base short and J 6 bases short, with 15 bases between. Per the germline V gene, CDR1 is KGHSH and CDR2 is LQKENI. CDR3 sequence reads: CASSPQAGGRKTQYF. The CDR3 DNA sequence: TGTGCCAGCTCACCACAAGCTGGGGGGAGGAAGACCCAGTACTTC.

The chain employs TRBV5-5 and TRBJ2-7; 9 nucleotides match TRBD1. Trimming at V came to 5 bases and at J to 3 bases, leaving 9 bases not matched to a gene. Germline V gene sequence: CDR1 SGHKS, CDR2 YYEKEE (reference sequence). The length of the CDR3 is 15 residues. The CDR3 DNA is TGTGCCAGCAGAGGGACCGGGACAGGGTACTACGAGCAGTACTTC. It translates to CASRGTGTGYYEQYF. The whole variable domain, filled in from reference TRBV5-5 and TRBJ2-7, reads DAGVTQSPTHLIKTRGQQVTLRCSPISGHKSVSWYQQVLGQGPQFIFQYYEKEERGRGNFPDRFSARQFPNYSSELNVNALLLGDSALYLCASRGTGTGYYEQYFGPGTRLTVT.

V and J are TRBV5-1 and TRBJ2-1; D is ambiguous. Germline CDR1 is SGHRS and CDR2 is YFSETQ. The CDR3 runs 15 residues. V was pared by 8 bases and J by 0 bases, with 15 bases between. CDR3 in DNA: TGCGCCAGTAGCCCCGCGGATAGCTCCTACAATGAGCAGTTCTTC. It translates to CASSPADSSYNEQFF.

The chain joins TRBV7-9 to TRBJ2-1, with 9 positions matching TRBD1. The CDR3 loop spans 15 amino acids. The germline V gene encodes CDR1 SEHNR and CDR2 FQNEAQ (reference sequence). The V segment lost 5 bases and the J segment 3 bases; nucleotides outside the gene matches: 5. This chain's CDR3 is CASSTPGQGYNEQFF. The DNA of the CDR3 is TGTGCCAGCAGCACTCCGGGACAGGGCTACAATGAGCAGTTCTTC.